This T cell receptor beta chain is drawn from a study of control samples from healthy donors and cancer patients. CDR1 is LGHNA and CDR2 is YNFKEQ in the germline V gene. The CDR3 runs to 17 residues. V lost 0 bases and J lost 3, with 15 bases in between. Libraries were prepared by immunoSEQ multiplex PCR; TCRdb keeps only in-frame clonotypes and omits some of them. The repertoire holds fewer than 200,000 clones, with roughly 90% as singletons. Sequenced input: blood. The chain employs TRBV4-2 and TRBJ1-5; D gene unclear. The receptor was isolated from a man aged 30 to 45 in good health. In nucleotides, the CDR3 is TGTGCCAGCAGCCAAGACCCTCGGGCCTTAATCAATCAGCCCCAGCATTTT. Protein: CASSQDPRALINQPQHF.